This entry concerns a single T cell receptor beta chain. TCRdb used MiXCR to reprocess the 5' RACE reads, holding one entry per CDR3 protein. The repertoire includes roughly 80,000 distinct CDR3 sequences, roughly 9.4% of them detected once, and about 5.3% sits in the top ten. This record belongs to a study of early T cells in non-severe SARS-CoV-2 infection. From germline, CDR1 is SGHAT and CDR2 FQDESV (reference sequence). The CDR3 totals 15 residues. V was trimmed by 2 bases and J by 3 bases, leaving 14 bases between them. V is TRBV11-1 and J is TRBJ2-7; no clear D gene. This TCR derives from an adult who was a healthcare worker with PCR-confirmed SARS-CoV-2 infection or an uninfected control (not recorded which). The sequenced sample was whole blood. The CDR3 DNA reads as TGTGCCAGCAGCTTAACGGACCGGGTAGACTACGAGCAGTACTTC. Its translation: CASSLTDRVDYEQYF.